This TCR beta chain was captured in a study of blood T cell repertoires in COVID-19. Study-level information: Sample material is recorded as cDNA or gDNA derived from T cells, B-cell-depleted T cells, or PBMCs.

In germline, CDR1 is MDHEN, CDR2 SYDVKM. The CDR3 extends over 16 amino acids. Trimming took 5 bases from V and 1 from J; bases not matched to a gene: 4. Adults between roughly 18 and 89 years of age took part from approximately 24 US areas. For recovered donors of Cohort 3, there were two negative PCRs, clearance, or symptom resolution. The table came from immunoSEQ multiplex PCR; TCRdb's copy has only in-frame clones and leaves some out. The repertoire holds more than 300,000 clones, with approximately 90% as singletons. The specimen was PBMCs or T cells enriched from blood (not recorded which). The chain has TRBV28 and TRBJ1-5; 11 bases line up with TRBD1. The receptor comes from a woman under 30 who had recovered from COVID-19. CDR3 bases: TGTGCCAGCAGTGCCGGACAGGGGGCGAGCAATCAGCCCCAGCATTTT. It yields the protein CASSAGQGASNQPQHF.